This T cell receptor beta chain is from a study of blood T cell repertoires in COVID-19. Study background: The samples span acute and convalescent COVID-19 from the United States, Italy and Spain. In each case, the material was cDNA or gDNA derived from T cells, B-cell-depleted T cells, or PBMCs.

Trimming left V 0 bases short and J 5 bases short, with 13 bases between. Germline V gene sequence: CDR1 MGHDK, CDR2 SYGVNS. The CDR3 has 15 amino acids. In the original workflow: Using reference gene primer amplification, nucleated cell counts were estimated. The repertoire was sequenced with immunoSEQ multiplex PCR; TCRdb's copy has only in-frame clones and lacks some. The DNA was the basis for D and trimming; V, J and clone size are from that table. The sample consists of about 42,000 clones, around 89% of them appearing once. The sequenced material came from peripheral blood. The clonotype was recovered from a human donor in a cohort sampled during active COVID-19. The chain joins TRBV25-1 to TRBJ1-1; no definite D call. The CDR3 protein is CASSEYQILPTEAFF. The CDR3 nucleotides are TGTGCCAGCAGTGAATATCAGATTCTTCCGACTGAAGCTTTCTTT.